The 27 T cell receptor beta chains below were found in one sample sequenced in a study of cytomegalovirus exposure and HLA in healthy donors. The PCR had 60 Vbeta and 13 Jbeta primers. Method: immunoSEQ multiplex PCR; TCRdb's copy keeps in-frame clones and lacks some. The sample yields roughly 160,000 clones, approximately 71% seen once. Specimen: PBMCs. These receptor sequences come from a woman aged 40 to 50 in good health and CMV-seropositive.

The CDR3 DNA follows: TGTGCCAGCAGCCAAACTAGCGGGGCTTACTACGAGCAGTACTTC. Protein: CASSQTSGAYYEQYF. The chain carries TRBV4-2 and TRBJ2-7; TRBD2 matches 10 bases. This CDR3 comprises 15 residues. CDR1 is LGHNA, CDR2 YNFKEQ, per germline. V was clipped by 2 bases and J by 3 bases; unmatched bases: 4.

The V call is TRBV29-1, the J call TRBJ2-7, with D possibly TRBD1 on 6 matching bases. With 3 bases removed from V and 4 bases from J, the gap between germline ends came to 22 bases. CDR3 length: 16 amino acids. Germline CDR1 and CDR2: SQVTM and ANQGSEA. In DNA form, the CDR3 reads TGCAGCGTTGAGGCCCGACAGGCAACCAATTTTTACGAGCAGTACTTC. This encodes CSVEARQATNFYEQYF.

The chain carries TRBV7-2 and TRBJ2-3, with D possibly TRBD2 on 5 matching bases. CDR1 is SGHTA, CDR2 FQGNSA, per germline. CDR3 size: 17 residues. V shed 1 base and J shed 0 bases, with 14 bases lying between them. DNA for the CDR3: TGTGCCAGCAGCTTAGGCGCCGGCGGGTCGAGCACAGATACGCAGTATTTT. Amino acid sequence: CASSLGAGGSSTDTQYF.

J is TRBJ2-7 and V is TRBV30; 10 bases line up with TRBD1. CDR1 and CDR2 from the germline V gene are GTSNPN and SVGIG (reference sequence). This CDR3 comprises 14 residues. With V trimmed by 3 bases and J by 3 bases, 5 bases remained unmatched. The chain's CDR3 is CAWSHDRGRYEQYF. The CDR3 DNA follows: TGTGCCTGGAGCCACGACAGGGGGCGCTACGAGCAGTACTTC.

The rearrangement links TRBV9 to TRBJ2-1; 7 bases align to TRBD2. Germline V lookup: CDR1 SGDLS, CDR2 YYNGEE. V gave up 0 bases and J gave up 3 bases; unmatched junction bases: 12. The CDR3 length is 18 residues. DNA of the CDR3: TGTGCCAGCAGCGTAGTGGCTATGGCGGGAGTCGGCTACAATGAGCAGTTCTTC. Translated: CASSVVAMAGVGYNEQFF.

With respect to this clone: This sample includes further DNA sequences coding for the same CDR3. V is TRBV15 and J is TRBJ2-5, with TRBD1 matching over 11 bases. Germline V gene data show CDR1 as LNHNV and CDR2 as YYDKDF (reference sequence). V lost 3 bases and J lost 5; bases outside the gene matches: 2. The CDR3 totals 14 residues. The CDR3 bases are TGTGCCACCAGCAGGGACAGGGGGCAGGAGACCCAGTACTTC. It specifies CATSRDRGQETQYF.

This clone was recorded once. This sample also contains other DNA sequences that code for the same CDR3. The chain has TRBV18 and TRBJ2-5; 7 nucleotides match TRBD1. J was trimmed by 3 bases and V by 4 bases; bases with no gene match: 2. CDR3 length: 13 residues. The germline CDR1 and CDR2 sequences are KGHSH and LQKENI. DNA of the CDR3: TGTGCCAGCTCACTGGGACAGAAAGAGACCCAGTACTTC. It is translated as CASSLGQKETQYF.

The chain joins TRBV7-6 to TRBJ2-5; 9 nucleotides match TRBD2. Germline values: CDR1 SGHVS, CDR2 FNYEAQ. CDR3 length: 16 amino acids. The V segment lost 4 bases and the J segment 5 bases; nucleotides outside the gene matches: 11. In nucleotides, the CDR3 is TGTGCCAGCAGCTCAACACCGGGACTAGCTTCGGAGACCCAGTACTTC. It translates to CASSSTPGLASETQYF. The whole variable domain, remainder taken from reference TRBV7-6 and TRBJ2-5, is GAGVSQSPRYKVTKRGQDVALRCDPISGHVSLYWYRQALGQGPEFLTYFNYEAQQDKSGLPNDRFSAERPEGSISTLTIQRTEQRDSAMYRCASSSTPGLASETQYFGPGTRLLVL.

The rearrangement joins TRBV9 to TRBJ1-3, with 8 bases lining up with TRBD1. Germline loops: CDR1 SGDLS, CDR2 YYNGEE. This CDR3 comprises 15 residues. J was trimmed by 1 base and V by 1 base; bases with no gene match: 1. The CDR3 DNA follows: TGTGCCAGCAGCGTACGACAGGGGTCTGGAAACACCATATATTTT. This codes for CASSVRQGSGNTIYF.

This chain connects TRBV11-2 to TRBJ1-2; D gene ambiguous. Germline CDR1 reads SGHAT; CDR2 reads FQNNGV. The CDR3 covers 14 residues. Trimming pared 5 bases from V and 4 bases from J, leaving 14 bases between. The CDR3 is CASSNYPAGYGYTF. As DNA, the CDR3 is TGTGCCAGCAGCAACTATCCCGCGGGCTATGGCTACACCTTC.

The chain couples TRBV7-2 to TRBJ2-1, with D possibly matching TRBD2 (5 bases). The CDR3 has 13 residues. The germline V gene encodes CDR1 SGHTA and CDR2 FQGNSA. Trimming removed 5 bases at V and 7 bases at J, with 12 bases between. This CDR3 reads CASSPRTHNEQFF. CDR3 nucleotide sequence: TGTGCCAGCAGCCCCCGGACTCATAATGAGCAGTTCTTC.

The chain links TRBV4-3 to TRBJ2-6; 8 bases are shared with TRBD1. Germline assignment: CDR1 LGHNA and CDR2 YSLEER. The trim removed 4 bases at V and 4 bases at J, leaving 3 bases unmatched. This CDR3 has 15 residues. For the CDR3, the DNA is TGCGCCAGCAGCCCCAGGGGGCCCGGGGCCAACGTCCTGACTTTC. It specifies CASSPRGPGANVLTF.

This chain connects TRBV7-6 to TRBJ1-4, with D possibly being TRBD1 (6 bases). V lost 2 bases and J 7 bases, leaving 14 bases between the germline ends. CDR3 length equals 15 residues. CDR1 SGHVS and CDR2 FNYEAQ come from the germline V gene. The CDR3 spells CASSLSQGSSEKLFF. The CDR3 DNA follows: TGTGCCAGCAGCTTAAGCCAGGGGAGTAGTGAAAAACTGTTTTTT.

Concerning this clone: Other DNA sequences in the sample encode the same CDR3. The CDR3 reads CAISEPLQETQYF. In nucleotides, the CDR3 is TGTGCCATCAGTGAGCCCCTCCAAGAGACCCAGTACTTC. J is TRBJ2-5 and V is TRBV10-3; no firm D call. Germline V gene data show CDR1 as ENHRY and CDR2 as SYGVKD. The CDR3 covers 13 residues. The V end lost 2 bases, the J end lost 1 base, and 5 bases lay between the germline ends.

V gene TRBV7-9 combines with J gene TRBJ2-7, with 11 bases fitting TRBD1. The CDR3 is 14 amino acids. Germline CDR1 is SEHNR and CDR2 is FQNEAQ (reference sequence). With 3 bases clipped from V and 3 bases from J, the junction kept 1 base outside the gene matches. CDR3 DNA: TGTGCCAGCAGCTTGGGACAGGGGGACTACGAGCAGTACTTC. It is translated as CASSLGQGDYEQYF.

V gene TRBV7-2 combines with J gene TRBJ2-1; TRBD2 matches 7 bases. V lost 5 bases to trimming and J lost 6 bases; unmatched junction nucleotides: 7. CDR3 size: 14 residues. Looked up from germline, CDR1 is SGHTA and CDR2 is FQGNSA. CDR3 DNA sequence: TGTGCCAGCAGCCAGGGACTAATCCCCAATGAGCAGTTCTTC. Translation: CASSQGLIPNEQFF.

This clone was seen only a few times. The CDR3 spells CASSLAGFGTGGRNQPQHF. The CDR3 nucleotides read TGTGCCAGCAGCTTAGCCGGCTTTGGGACAGGGGGTAGGAATCAGCCCCAGCATTTT. V is TRBV7-2 and J is TRBJ1-5; 11 bases line up with TRBD1. Germline CDR1 is SGHTA and CDR2 is FQGNSA. The CDR3 loop spans 19 amino acids. Trimming removed 0 bases from V and 4 bases from J; junction bases left unmatched: 11.

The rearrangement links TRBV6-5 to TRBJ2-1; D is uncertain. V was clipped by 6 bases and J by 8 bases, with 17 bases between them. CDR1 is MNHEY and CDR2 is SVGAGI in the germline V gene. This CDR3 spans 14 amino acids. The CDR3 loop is CASSPRRLRDEQFF. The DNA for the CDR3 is TGTGCCAGCAGCCCCCGAAGGCTCCGGGATGAGCAGTTCTTC.

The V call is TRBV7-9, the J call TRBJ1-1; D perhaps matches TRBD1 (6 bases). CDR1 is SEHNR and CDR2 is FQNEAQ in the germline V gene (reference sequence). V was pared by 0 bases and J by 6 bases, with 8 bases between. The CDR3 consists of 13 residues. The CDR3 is CASSLAKGAEAFF. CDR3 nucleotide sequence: TGTGCCAGCAGCTTAGCGAAGGGGGCTGAAGCTTTCTTT.

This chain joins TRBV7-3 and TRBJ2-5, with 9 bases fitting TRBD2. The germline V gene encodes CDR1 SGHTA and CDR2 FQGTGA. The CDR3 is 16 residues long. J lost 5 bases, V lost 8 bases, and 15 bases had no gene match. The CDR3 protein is CASSSRGREGRETQYF. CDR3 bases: TGTGCCAGCTCCTCGAGGGGGCGGGAGGGCCGGGAGACCCAGTACTTC. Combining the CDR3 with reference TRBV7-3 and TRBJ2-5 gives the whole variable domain GAGVSQTPSNKVTEKGKYVELRCDPISGHTALYWYRQSLGQGPEFLIYFQGTGAADDSGLPNDRFFAVRPEGSVSTLKIQRTERGDSAVYLCASSSRGREGRETQYFGPGTRLLVL.

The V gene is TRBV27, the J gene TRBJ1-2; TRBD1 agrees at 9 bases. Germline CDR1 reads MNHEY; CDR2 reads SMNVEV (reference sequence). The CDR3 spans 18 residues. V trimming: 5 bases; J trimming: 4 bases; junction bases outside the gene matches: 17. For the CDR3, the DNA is TGTGCCAGCAGTCATCGGGGGGGGACAGGGCCTTCATTCTATGGCTACACCTTC. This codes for CASSHRGGTGPSFYGYTF.

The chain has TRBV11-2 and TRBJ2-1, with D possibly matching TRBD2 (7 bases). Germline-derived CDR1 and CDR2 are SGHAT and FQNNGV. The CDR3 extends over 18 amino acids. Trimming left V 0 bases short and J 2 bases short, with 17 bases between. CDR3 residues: CASSLEPPGAGAYNEQFF. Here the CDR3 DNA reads TGTGCCAGCAGCTTAGAGCCCCCAGGGGCGGGGGCCTACAATGAGCAGTTCTTC.

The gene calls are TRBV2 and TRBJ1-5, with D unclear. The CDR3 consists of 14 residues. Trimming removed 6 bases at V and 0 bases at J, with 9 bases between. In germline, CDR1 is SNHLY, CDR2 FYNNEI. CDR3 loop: CASSEEGSNQPQHF. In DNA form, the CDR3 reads TGTGCCAGCAGCGAGGAAGGTAGCAATCAGCCCCAGCATTTT.

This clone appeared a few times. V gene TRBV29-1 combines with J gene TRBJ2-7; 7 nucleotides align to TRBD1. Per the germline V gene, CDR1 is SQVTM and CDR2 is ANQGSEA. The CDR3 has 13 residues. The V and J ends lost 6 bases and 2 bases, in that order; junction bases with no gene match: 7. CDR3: CSVRDSRAYEQYF. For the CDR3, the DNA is TGCAGCGTCAGGGACAGCCGGGCCTACGAGCAGTACTTC.

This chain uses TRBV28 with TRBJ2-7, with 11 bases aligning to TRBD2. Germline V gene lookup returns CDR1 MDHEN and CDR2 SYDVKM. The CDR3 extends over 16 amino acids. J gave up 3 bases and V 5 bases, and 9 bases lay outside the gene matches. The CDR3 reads CASSPISLAGVYEQYF. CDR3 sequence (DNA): TGTGCCAGCAGTCCTATTTCACTAGCGGGAGTCTACGAGCAGTACTTC.

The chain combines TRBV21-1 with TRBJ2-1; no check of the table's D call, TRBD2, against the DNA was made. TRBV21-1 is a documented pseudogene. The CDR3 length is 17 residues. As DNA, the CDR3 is TGTGCCAGCAGCACACGGACTAGCGGGACCCTACAGAATGAGCAGTTCTTC. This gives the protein CASSTRTSGTLQNEQFF.

CDR3 sequence: CASITEREATDTQYF. For the CDR3, the DNA is TGTGCCAGCATTACTGAGCGGGAGGCCACAGATACGCAGTATTTT. The genes are TRBV21-1 and TRBJ2-3; the table assigns TRBD2, which was not confirmed against the DNA. TRBV21-1 is a pseudogene segment. This CDR3 is built from 15 residues.